Listed below are T cell receptor beta chains from one sample, sequenced in a study of cytomegalovirus exposure and HLA in healthy donors. Generated by immunoSEQ multiplex PCR, the TCRdb table keeps only in-frame clones and is missing some. The sample yields some 170,000 clones, around four fifths seen once. The material sequenced was PBMCs. All receptors come from a man younger than 40 in good health and CMV-seropositive. CDR3s include the opening cysteine and the closing phenylalanine or tryptophan. Fields, in order: J gene, V gene, D gene, clone size, CDR3 protein, CDR3 DNA. D genes are given only for firm matches. Clone size, where shown, is once, few, many, or a class for clones that have expanded.

j_gene: TRBJ1-4; v_gene: TRBV27; d_gene: -; abundance: -; CDR3aa: CASSPRESSEKLFF; CDR3nt: TGTGCCAGCAGTCCCCGGGAGTCTAGTGAAAAACTGTTTTTT
j_gene: TRBJ2-5; v_gene: TRBV5-1; d_gene: -; abundance: -; CDR3aa: CASSLGGLRETQYF; CDR3nt: TGCGCCAGCAGCTTGGGCGGCTTGAGGGAGACCCAGTACTTC
j_gene: TRBJ2-3; v_gene: TRBV4-3; d_gene: -; abundance: -; CDR3aa: CASSRKASDSYYTDTQYF; CDR3nt: TGCGCCAGCAGCCGAAAGGCAAGCGACTCGTATTACACAGATACGCAGTATTTT
j_gene: TRBJ1-1; v_gene: TRBV10-2; d_gene: -; abundance: -; CDR3aa: CASSGPIGGTEAFF; CDR3nt: TGCGCCAGCAGTGGTCCAATTGGAGGAACTGAAGCTTTCTTT
j_gene: TRBJ2-7; v_gene: TRBV28; d_gene: TRBD1; abundance: -; CDR3aa: CASTPGVGQGVGEQYF; CDR3nt: TGTGCCAGCACCCCCGGGGTGGGACAGGGGGTAGGCGAGCAGTACTTC
j_gene: TRBJ2-1; v_gene: TRBV15; d_gene: TRBD1; abundance: -; CDR3aa: CATSKGQGSYNEQFF; CDR3nt: TGTGCCACCAGCAAGGGACAGGGTTCCTACAATGAGCAGTTCTTC
j_gene: TRBJ2-5; v_gene: TRBV11-2; d_gene: TRBD2; abundance: once; CDR3aa: CASSSVLAGPQETQYF; CDR3nt: TGTGCCAGCAGCTCTGTACTAGCGGGGCCCCAAGAGACCCAGTACTTC
j_gene: TRBJ2-7; v_gene: TRBV25-1; d_gene: TRBD1; abundance: -; CDR3aa: CASSGPTGEYEQYF; CDR3nt: TGTGCCAGCAGTGGACCGACAGGGGAGTACGAGCAGTACTTC
j_gene: TRBJ2-3; v_gene: TRBV18; d_gene: TRBD2; abundance: -; CDR3aa: CASSPGRADTQYF; CDR3nt: TGTGCCAGCTCACCAGGGAGGGCAGATACGCAGTATTTT
j_gene: TRBJ2-2; v_gene: TRBV6-4; d_gene: -; abundance: -; CDR3aa: CASSEGMDNTGELFF; CDR3nt: TGTGCCAGCAGTGAGGGCATGGATAACACCGGGGAGCTGTTTTTT
j_gene: TRBJ2-2; v_gene: TRBV11-2; d_gene: -; abundance: -; CDR3aa: CASSPDSLSGELFF; CDR3nt: TGTGCCAGCAGCCCGGACAGCCTATCCGGGGAGCTGTTTTTT
j_gene: TRBJ1-5; v_gene: TRBV19; d_gene: TRBD1; abundance: -; CDR3aa: CASSGTGRQPQHF; CDR3nt: TGTGCCAGTAGTGGGACAGGCCGTCAGCCCCAGCATTTT
j_gene: TRBJ2-5; v_gene: TRBV9; d_gene: -; abundance: -; CDR3aa: CASSVVPQETQYF; CDR3nt: TGTGCCAGCAGCGTAGTTCCTCAAGAGACCCAGTACTTC
j_gene: TRBJ2-7; v_gene: TRBV18; d_gene: -; abundance: -; CDR3aa: CASSTRWGDEQYF; CDR3nt: TGTGCCAGCTCAACTCGCTGGGGGGACGAGCAGTACTTC
j_gene: TRBJ2-3; v_gene: TRBV27; d_gene: TRBD1; abundance: -; CDR3aa: CASSPGQGGPDTQYF; CDR3nt: TGTGCCAGCAGTCCTGGACAGGGTGGACCAGATACGCAGTATTTT
j_gene: TRBJ2-7; v_gene: TRBV9; d_gene: TRBD1; abundance: few; CDR3aa: CASSAGTVYEQYF; CDR3nt: TGTGCCAGCAGCGCTGGGACAGTCTACGAGCAGTACTTC
j_gene: TRBJ2-5; v_gene: TRBV30; d_gene: -; abundance: -; CDR3aa: CAWSVVGETQYF; CDR3nt: TGTGCCTGGAGTGTAGTCGGGGAGACCCAGTACTTC
j_gene: TRBJ1-2; v_gene: TRBV10-3; d_gene: -; abundance: -; CDR3aa: CAISELGAAPGYTF; CDR3nt: TGTGCCATCAGTGAGCTAGGGGCGGCTCCTGGCTACACCTTC
j_gene: TRBJ2-7; v_gene: TRBV4-3; d_gene: TRBD2; abundance: -; CDR3aa: CASSQARTSGYEQYF; CDR3nt: TGCGCCAGCAGCCAGGCTAGGACTAGCGGCTACGAGCAGTACTTC
j_gene: TRBJ2-7; v_gene: TRBV2; d_gene: TRBD1; abundance: -; CDR3aa: CAIEKTGSYEQYF; CDR3nt: TGTGCCATCGAGAAGACAGGGTCCTACGAGCAGTACTTC
j_gene: TRBJ1-1; v_gene: TRBV6-5; d_gene: -; abundance: -; CDR3aa: CASSYSRHGRTEAFF; CDR3nt: TGTGCCAGCAGTTACTCGAGACATGGTAGGACTGAAGCTTTCTTT
j_gene: TRBJ1-2; v_gene: TRBV6-6; d_gene: -; abundance: -; CDR3aa: CASSLAADYGYTF; CDR3nt: TGTGCCAGCAGTTTAGCAGCCGACTATGGCTACACCTTC
j_gene: TRBJ2-7; v_gene: TRBV27; d_gene: -; abundance: -; CDR3aa: CASSSIPPYEQYF; CDR3nt: TGTGCCAGCAGTTCCATCCCCCCCTACGAGCAGTACTTC
j_gene: TRBJ1-2; v_gene: TRBV18; d_gene: TRBD1; abundance: -; CDR3aa: CASSFGQGGTDGYTF; CDR3nt: TGTGCCAGCTCATTCGGACAGGGCGGAACGGATGGCTACACCTTC
j_gene: TRBJ2-7; v_gene: TRBV21-1; d_gene: -; abundance: -; CDR3aa: CASSKRRTGHEQYF; CDR3nt: TGTGCCAGCAGCAAACGGAGGACAGGGCACGAGCAGTACTTC
j_gene: TRBJ2-7; v_gene: TRBV5-1; d_gene: TRBD1; abundance: -; CDR3aa: CASSLWDSTYEQYF; CDR3nt: TGCGCCAGCAGCTTGTGGGACAGCACCTACGAGCAGTACTTC
j_gene: TRBJ2-2; v_gene: TRBV4-3; d_gene: TRBD1; abundance: -; CDR3aa: CASSYDRANTGELFF; CDR3nt: TGCGCCAGCAGCTACGACAGGGCGAACACCGGGGAGCTGTTTTTT
j_gene: TRBJ2-7; v_gene: TRBV9; d_gene: TRBD2; abundance: -; CDR3aa: CASRRDAGGGSYEQYF; CDR3nt: TGTGCCAGCAGGCGGGACGCGGGGGGAGGATCCTACGAGCAGTACTTC
j_gene: TRBJ2-1; v_gene: TRBV9; d_gene: TRBD2; abundance: -; CDR3aa: CASSGDFAGGRDEQFF; CDR3nt: TGTGCCAGCAGCGGGGACTTCGCGGGGGGGCGAGATGAGCAGTTCTTC
j_gene: TRBJ2-3; v_gene: TRBV5-1; d_gene: TRBD1; abundance: -; CDR3aa: CASGIGQGSTDTQYF; CDR3nt: TGCGCCAGCGGGATCGGACAGGGAAGCACAGATACGCAGTATTTT
j_gene: TRBJ2-1; v_gene: TRBV2; d_gene: TRBD2; abundance: -; CDR3aa: CASAAGGSYNEQFF; CDR3nt: TGTGCCAGCGCCGCGGGGGGGTCCTACAATGAGCAGTTCTTC
j_gene: TRBJ1-4; v_gene: TRBV10-3; d_gene: TRBD1; abundance: -; CDR3aa: CAINDRGPGEKLFF; CDR3nt: TGTGCCATCAACGACAGGGGGCCTGGAGAAAAACTGTTTTTT
j_gene: TRBJ2-1; v_gene: TRBV4-1; d_gene: -; abundance: -; CDR3aa: CASRGRGGLDAYNEQFF; CDR3nt: TGCGCCAGCAGGGGAAGGGGGGGGCTGGACGCCTACAATGAGCAGTTCTTC
j_gene: TRBJ1-1; v_gene: TRBV7-3; d_gene: TRBD1; abundance: -; CDR3aa: CASSYRGNTEAFF; CDR3nt: TGTGCCAGCAGCTACAGGGGGAACACTGAAGCTTTCTTT
j_gene: TRBJ1-6; v_gene: TRBV18; d_gene: TRBD1; abundance: -; CDR3aa: CASSPSGGQLQNSPLHF; CDR3nt: TGTGCCAGCTCACCGTCCGGGGGACAGCTCCAGAATTCACCCCTCCACTTT
j_gene: TRBJ2-3; v_gene: TRBV9; d_gene: TRBD2; abundance: -; CDR3aa: CASSVEGLAGGQVDTQYF; CDR3nt: TGTGCCAGCAGCGTAGAGGGACTAGCGGGGGGGCAAGTAGATACGCAGTATTTT
j_gene: TRBJ1-1; v_gene: TRBV15; d_gene: -; abundance: -; CDR3aa: CATSRDTIWEQGFTEAFF; CDR3nt: TGTGCCACCAGCAGAGACACTATTTGGGAACAGGGATTCACTGAAGCTTTCTTT
j_gene: TRBJ2-1; v_gene: TRBV2; d_gene: TRBD1; abundance: -; CDR3aa: CAFRDRGPLDEQFF; CDR3nt: TGTGCCTTCAGGGACAGGGGGCCTTTGGATGAGCAGTTCTTC
j_gene: TRBJ2-1; v_gene: TRBV7-9; d_gene: -; abundance: -; CDR3aa: CASSPLSTYPYNEQFF; CDR3nt: TGTGCCAGCAGCCCGTTGTCTACGTACCCCTACAATGAGCAGTTCTTC
j_gene: TRBJ2-7; v_gene: TRBV6-5; d_gene: TRBD1; abundance: -; CDR3aa: CASRPGGQGANEQYF; CDR3nt: TGTGCCAGCAGACCCGGAGGGCAGGGGGCCAACGAGCAGTACTTC
j_gene: TRBJ2-7; v_gene: TRBV9; d_gene: -; abundance: -; CDR3aa: CASSHSLRDKTYEQYF; CDR3nt: TGTGCCAGCAGCCATAGTCTCCGGGACAAAACCTACGAGCAGTACTTC
j_gene: TRBJ2-7; v_gene: TRBV27; d_gene: TRBD1; abundance: -; CDR3aa: CASSSLQGALNEQYF; CDR3nt: TGTGCCAGCAGTTCATTGCAGGGGGCCTTAAACGAGCAGTACTTC
j_gene: TRBJ1-2; v_gene: TRBV5-4; d_gene: -; abundance: -; CDR3aa: CASSGPPIYGYTF; CDR3nt: TGTGCCAGCAGCGGCCCCCCAATCTATGGCTACACCTTC
j_gene: TRBJ1-6; v_gene: TRBV4-1; d_gene: -; abundance: -; CDR3aa: CASSRAPVPPLHF; CDR3nt: TGCGCCAGCAGCCGCGCTCCTGTCCCCCCCCTCCACTTT
j_gene: TRBJ2-7; v_gene: TRBV9; d_gene: TRBD1; abundance: -; CDR3aa: CASSVAGTDSYEQYF; CDR3nt: TGTGCCAGCAGCGTAGCAGGGACAGACTCCTACGAGCAGTACTTC